The 16 T cell receptor beta chains given below trace back to one sample, sequenced in a study of T cell repertoires in cytomegalovirus infection. A single record per CDR3 protein comes from TCRdb applying MiXCR to the reads. The sample records approximately 700,000 distinct CDR3 sequences, about a third being singletons. The specimen was PBMCs. The receptors originated from a human donor in good health (CMV status not recorded). Some clones in this sample may be carry-over from other donors' samples.

The rearrangement uses TRBV29-1 and TRBJ2-3; 12 bases match TRBD2. Germline V gene data show CDR1 as SQVTM and CDR2 as ANQGSEA. The CDR3 extends over 15 amino acids. With 7 bases clipped from V and 3 bases from J, the junction kept 8 bases outside the gene matches. The CDR3, as DNA: TGCAGCGCCCGCCCCGGGACTAGCGGGACAGATACGCAGTATTTT. It specifies CSARPGTSGTDTQYF.

The V and J genes are TRBV19 and TRBJ1-1; D gene ambiguous. The V end was cut by 2 bases, the J end by 4 bases, with 14 bases between. This CDR3 is 15 amino acids long. Germline assignment: CDR1 LNHDA and CDR2 SQIVND (reference sequence). The CDR3 DNA follows: TGTGCCAGTAGTATATTCCCCCAGTCATCCACTGAAGCTTTCTTT. Protein product: CASSIFPQSSTEAFF.

The V and J genes are TRBV19 and TRBJ1-5, with D uncertain. This CDR3 is 15 amino acids long. Germline assignment: CDR1 LNHDA and CDR2 SQIVND (reference sequence). V lost 5 bases, J lost 0 bases, and 11 bases lay in between. CDR3 in DNA: TGTGCCAGTAGTTGGTCGGAGTATAGCAATCAGCCCCAGCATTTT. Residues: CASSWSEYSNQPQHF.

This clonotype was observed a few times. The chain combines TRBV2 with TRBJ2-5; the match to TRBD2 covers 9 bases. The V gene's germline CDR1 is SNHLY and CDR2 FYNNEI. This CDR3 is built from 16 residues. CDR3 DNA: TGTGGGACGCTGGCTAGCGGGATGCTAATTCAAGAGACCCAGTACTTC. The encoded protein is CGTLASGMLIQETQYF.

This chain uses TRBV16 with TRBJ2-7; TRBD1 or TRBD2 may be the D gene (5 bases each). The CDR3 runs to 15 residues. Per germline, CDR1 KGHSY and CDR2 FQNENV. Deletions cut 4 bases from V and 3 bases from J, with 16 bases between. The CDR3 nucleotides read TGTGCCAGCAGCCCCTTGGGGGAGCGGAGCTACGAGCAGTACTTC. Translating gives CASSPLGERSYEQYF.

This clonotype showed up just a few times. Written as DNA, the CDR3 is TGTGCCAGCAGCTTAGATCATGCAAACAGGCCCCAGCATTTT. It encodes CASSLDHANRPQHF. The chain joins TRBV7-2 to TRBJ1-5; the D is unclear. Germline V gives CDR1 SGHTA, CDR2 FQGNSA. The CDR3 is 14 residues long. Trimming shortened V by 1 base and J by 9 bases, and 13 bases separated the two germline ends.

The chain uses TRBV6-5 and TRBJ2-7; TRBD1 matches at 7 bases. The germline CDR1 and CDR2 sequences are MNHEY and SVGAGI. V shed 4 bases and J 3 bases; nucleotides not matched to a gene: 9. The CDR3 contains 15 residues. The CDR3 loop reads CASSFTGTASYEQYF. In DNA form, the CDR3 reads TGTGCCAGCAGTTTCACCGGGACAGCGAGCTACGAGCAGTACTTC.

This chain links TRBV28 with TRBJ2-7; a possible D gene is TRBD1 (6 bases). The CDR3 is 12 amino acids. V was clipped by 6 bases and J by 6 bases, with 12 bases between them. Germline V gene data show CDR1 as MDHEN and CDR2 as SYDVKM. CDR3 sequence: CASRPNRVEQYF. The CDR3 region has the DNA TGTGCCAGCAGGCCGAACAGGGTCGAGCAGTACTTC.

The genes are TRBV20-1 and TRBJ2-7; TRBD1 is a possible D gene (6 bases). Per the germline V gene, CDR1 is DFQATT and CDR2 is SNEGSKA (reference sequence). V was clipped by 3 bases and J by 1 base, with 16 bases between them. The CDR3 runs 15 residues. CDR3 coding DNA: TGCAGTGCTAGCAGACTCCTCAGGGGATCCTACGAGCAGTACTTC. The encoded protein is CSASRLLRGSYEQYF.

The V and J genes are TRBV19 and TRBJ2-2, with 7 bases aligning to TRBD2. The CDR3 extends over 17 amino acids. The V gene end was trimmed by 3 bases and the J gene end by 0 bases; junction bases not matched to a gene: 7. Germline-derived CDR1 and CDR2 are LNHDA and SQIVND (reference sequence). The CDR3 DNA reads TGTGCCAGTAGTATTCTGCGGGAGACCCCGAACACCGGGGAGCTGTTTTTT. It is translated as CASSILRETPNTGELFF.

The V call is TRBV20-1, the J call TRBJ2-5; tentatively, D is TRBD1 (5 bases). Per germline, CDR1 DFQATT and CDR2 SNEGSKA (reference sequence). V gave up 1 base and J gave up 4 bases, with 13 bases separating them. This CDR3 region has 14 residues. CDR3 nucleotide sequence: TGCAGTGCTAGAGCTATGGCAGGGCCAGAGACCCAGTACTTC. Encoded protein: CSARAMAGPETQYF.

The CDR3 DNA is TGTGCCAGCAGTTTCTTAGCGGGAGGGCAGGGCGAGCAGTACTTC. This sequence encodes CASSFLAGGQGEQYF. This chain links TRBV28 with TRBJ2-7, with 11 bases matching TRBD2. The CDR3 is 15 residues long. The germline V gene encodes CDR1 MDHEN and CDR2 SYDVKM. The ends lost 3 bases at V and 6 bases at J; junction bases unmatched: 7.

Only a few counts were recorded for this clonotype. The chain couples TRBV12-3 or TRBV12-4 to TRBJ1-2, with a weak D call TRBD1 (5 bases). Trimming pared 5 bases from V and 8 bases from J, leaving 15 bases between. The CDR3 loop spans 13 amino acids. The CDR3 bases are TGTGCCAGCAGTCCGTTTAGGGGCCTCGGCTACACCTTC. Amino acid sequence: CASSPFRGLGYTF.

This clonotype occurred many times. This sequence joins TRBV6-1 and TRBJ2-7, with 7 bases lining up with TRBD2. Germline V lookup: CDR1 MNHNS, CDR2 SASEGT. The CDR3 is made up of 16 amino acids. Unmatched junction bases numbered 8, after V lost 0 bases and J lost 3 bases. The CDR3 DNA reads as TGTGCCAGCAGTGAAGCGCTTGCGGGGGAATTCTACGAGCAGTACTTC. This translates into CASSEALAGEFYEQYF.

This clonotype was recorded a few times. This rearrangement joins TRBV28 to TRBJ1-6; D may be TRBD1 (5 bases). Germline assignment: CDR1 MDHEN and CDR2 SYDVKM. The CDR3 runs to 15 residues. Between the trimmed V and J ends, which lost 2 bases and 7 bases, there was a span of 12 bases. The CDR3 loop reads CASSLGVGGNSPLHF. The DNA for the CDR3 is TGTGCCAGCAGTTTAGGGGTCGGGGGGAATTCACCCCTCCACTTT.

The rearrangement joins TRBV28 to TRBJ1-2; D gene unclear. This CDR3 comprises 15 residues. In germline, CDR1 is MDHEN, CDR2 SYDVKM. V was trimmed by 6 bases and J by 4 bases, leaving 18 bases between them. The CDR3 protein is CASRIVGLDPYGYTF. CDR3 coding DNA: TGTGCCAGCAGAATTGTAGGTTTGGACCCCTATGGCTACACCTTC.